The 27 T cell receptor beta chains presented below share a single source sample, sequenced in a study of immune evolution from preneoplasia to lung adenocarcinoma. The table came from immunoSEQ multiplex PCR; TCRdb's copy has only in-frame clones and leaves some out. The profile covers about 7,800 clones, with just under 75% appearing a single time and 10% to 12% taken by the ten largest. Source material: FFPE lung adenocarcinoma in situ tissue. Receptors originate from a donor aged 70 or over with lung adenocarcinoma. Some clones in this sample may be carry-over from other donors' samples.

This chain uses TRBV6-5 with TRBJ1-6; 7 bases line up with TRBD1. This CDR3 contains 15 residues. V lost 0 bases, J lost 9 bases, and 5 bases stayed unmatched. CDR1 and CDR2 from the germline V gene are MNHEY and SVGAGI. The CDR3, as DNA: TGTGCCAGCAGTTACTCGGGGACAGAGGGTTCACCCCTCCACTTT. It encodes CASSYSGTEGSPLHF.

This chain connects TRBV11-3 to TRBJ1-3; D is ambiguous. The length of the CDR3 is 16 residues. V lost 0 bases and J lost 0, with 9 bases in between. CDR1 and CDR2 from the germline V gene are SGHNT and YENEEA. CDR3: CASSLDGADSGNTIYF. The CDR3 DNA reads TGTGCCAGCAGCTTAGACGGCGCAGACTCTGGAAACACCATATATTTT.

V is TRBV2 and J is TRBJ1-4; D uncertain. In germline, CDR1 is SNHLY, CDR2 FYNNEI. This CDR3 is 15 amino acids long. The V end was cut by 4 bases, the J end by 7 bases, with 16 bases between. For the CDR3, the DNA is TGTGCCAGCAGTGGTACCTCGGACTTAGGTGAAAAACTGTTTTTT. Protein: CASSGTSDLGEKLFF.

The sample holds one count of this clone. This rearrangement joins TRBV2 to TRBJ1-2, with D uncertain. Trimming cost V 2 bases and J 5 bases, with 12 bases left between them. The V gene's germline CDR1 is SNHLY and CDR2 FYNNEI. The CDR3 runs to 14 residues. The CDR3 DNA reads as TGTGCCAGCAGTGAAAAGGGCCCGGAATATGGCTACACCTTC. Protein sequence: CASSEKGPEYGYTF. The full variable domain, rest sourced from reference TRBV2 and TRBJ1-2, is EPEVTQTPSHQVTQMGQEVILRCVPISNHLYFYWYRQILGQKVEFLVSFYNNEISEKSEIFDDQFSVERPDGSNFTLKIRSTKLEDSAMYFCASSEKGPEYGYTFGSGTRLTVV.

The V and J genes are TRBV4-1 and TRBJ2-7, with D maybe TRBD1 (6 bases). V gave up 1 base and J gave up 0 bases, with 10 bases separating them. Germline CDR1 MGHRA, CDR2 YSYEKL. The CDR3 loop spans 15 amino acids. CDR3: CASSQGQETSYEQYF. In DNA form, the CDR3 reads TGCGCCAGCAGCCAAGGACAGGAAACCTCCTACGAGCAGTACTTC.

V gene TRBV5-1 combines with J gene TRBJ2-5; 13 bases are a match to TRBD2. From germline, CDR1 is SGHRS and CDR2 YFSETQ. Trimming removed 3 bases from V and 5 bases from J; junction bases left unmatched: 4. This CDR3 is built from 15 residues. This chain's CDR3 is CASSSLAGGPETQYF. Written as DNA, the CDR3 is TGCGCCAGCAGCTCACTAGCGGGGGGGCCGGAGACCCAGTACTTC.

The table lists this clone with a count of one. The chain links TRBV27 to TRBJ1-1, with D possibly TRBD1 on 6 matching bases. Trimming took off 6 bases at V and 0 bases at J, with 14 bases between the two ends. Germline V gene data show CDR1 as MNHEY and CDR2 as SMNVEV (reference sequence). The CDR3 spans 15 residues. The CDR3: CASSLDRYMNTEAFF. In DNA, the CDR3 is TGTGCCAGCAGCCTGGACAGATATATGAACACTGAAGCTTTCTTT.

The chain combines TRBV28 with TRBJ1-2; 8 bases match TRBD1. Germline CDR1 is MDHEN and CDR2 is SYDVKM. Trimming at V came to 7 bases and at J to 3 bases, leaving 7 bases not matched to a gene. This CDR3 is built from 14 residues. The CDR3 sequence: CASITGGSDYGYTF. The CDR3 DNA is TGTGCCAGCATCACAGGGGGGAGCGACTATGGCTACACCTTC.

CDR3 amino acids: CASSRGSGGLTDTQYF. The CDR3 DNA is TGCGCCAGCAGCCGGGGGTCAGGGGGACTCACAGATACGCAGTATTTT. The genes are TRBV4-1 and TRBJ2-3, with D maybe TRBD1 (7 bases). The CDR3 sequence is 16 residues long. Germline V CDR1 and CDR2: MGHRA, YSYEKL. V was cut by 4 bases and J by 2 bases, with 16 bases left in between.

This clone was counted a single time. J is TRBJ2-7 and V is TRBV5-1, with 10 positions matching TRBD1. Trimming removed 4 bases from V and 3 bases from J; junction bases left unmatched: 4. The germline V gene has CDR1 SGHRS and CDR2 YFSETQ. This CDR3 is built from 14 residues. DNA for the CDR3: TGCGCCAGCAGCCCCCGGGACAGGGGCTACGAGCAGTACTTC. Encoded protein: CASSPRDRGYEQYF. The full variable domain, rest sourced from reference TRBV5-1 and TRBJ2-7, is KAGVTQTPRYLIKTRGQQVTLSCSPISGHRSVSWYQQTPGQGLQFLFEYFSETQRNKGNFPGRFSGRQFSNSRSEMNVSTLELGDSALYLCASSPRDRGYEQYFGPGTRLTVT.

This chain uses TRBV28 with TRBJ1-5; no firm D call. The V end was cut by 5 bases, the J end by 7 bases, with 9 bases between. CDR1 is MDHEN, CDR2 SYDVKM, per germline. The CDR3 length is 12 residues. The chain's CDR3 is CASSIQAQPQHF. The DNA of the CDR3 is TGTGCCAGCAGTATTCAGGCGCAGCCCCAGCATTTT.

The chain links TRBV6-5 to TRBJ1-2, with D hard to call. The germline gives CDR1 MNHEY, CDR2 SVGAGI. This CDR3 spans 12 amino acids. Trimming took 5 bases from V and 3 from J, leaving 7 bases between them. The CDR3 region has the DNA TGTGCCAGCAGTAACATGGACTATGGCTACACCTTC. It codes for CASSNMDYGYTF.

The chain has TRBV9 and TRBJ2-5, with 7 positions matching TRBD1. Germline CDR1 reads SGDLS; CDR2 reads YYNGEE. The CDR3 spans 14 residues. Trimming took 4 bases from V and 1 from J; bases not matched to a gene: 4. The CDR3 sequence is CASSRGGSQETQYF. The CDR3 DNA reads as TGTGCCAGCAGCCGAGGGGGCTCCCAAGAGACCCAGTACTTC.

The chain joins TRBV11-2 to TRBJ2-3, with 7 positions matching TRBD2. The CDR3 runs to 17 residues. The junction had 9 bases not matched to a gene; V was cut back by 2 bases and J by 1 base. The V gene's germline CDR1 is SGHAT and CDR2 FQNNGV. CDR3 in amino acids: CASSLQATGGGTDTQYF. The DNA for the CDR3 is TGTGCCAGCAGCTTACAGGCAACGGGGGGTGGCACAGATACGCAGTATTTT.

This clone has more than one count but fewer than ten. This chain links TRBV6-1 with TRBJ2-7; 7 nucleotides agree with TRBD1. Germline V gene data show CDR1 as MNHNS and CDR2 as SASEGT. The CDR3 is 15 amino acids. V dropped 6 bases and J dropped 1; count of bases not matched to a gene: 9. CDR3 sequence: CASRANRGGSYEQYF. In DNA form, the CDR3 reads TGTGCCAGCAGAGCTAACAGGGGTGGATCCTACGAGCAGTACTTC.

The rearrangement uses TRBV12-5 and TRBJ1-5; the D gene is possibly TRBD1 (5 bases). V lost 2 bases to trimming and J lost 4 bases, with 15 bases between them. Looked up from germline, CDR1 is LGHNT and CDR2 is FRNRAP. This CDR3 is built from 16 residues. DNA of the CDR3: TGTGCTAGTGGTTTGTACTCCGGGACGGGTAATCAGCCCCAGCATTTT. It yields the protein CASGLYSGTGNQPQHF.

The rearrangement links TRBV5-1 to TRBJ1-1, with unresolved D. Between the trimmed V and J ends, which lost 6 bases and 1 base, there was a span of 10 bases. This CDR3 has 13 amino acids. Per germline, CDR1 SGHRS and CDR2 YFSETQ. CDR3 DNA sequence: TGCGCCAGCAAGGAGGCAACGAACACTGAAGCTTTCTTT. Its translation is CASKEATNTEAFF.

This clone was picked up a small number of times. CDR3 amino acids: CASSERTGSYEQYF. The CDR3 DNA follows: TGTGCCAGCAGTGAGCGGACCGGGTCCTACGAGCAGTACTTC. V gene TRBV6-1 combines with J gene TRBJ2-7; D not certain. The germline V gene has CDR1 MNHNS and CDR2 SASEGT. This CDR3 is built from 14 residues. With 3 bases removed from V and 1 base from J, the gap between germline ends came to 10 bases.

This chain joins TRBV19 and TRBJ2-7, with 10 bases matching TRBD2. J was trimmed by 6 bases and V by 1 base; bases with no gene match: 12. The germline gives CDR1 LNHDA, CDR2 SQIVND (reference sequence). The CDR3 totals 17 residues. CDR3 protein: CASSIGTSGWQRGEQYF. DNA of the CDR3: TGTGCCAGTAGTATAGGGACTAGCGGTTGGCAAAGGGGCGAGCAGTACTTC.

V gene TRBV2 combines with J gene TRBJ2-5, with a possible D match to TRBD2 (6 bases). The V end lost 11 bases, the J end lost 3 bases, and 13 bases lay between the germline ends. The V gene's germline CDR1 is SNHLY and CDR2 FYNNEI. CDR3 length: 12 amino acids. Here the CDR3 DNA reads TGTGCCGGTAGCGGTACCAAAGAGACCCAGTACTTC. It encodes CAGSGTKETQYF.

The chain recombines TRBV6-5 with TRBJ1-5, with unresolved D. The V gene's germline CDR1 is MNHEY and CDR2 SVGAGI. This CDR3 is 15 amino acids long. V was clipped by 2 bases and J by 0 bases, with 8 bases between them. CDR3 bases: TGTGCCAGCAGTTACCACCTTACTAGCAATCAGCCCCAGCATTTT. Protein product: CASSYHLTSNQPQHF.

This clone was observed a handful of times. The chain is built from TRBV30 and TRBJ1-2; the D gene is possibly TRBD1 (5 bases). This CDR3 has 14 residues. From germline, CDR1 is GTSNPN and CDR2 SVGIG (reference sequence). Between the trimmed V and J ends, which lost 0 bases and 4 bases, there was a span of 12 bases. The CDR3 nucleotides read TGTGCCTGGAGTGTTTCGGGGGGAAGCTATGGCTACACCTTC. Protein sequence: CAWSVSGGSYGYTF. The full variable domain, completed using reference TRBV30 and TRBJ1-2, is SQTIHQWPATLVQPVGSPLSLECTVEGTSNPNLYWYRQAAGRGLQLLFYSVGIGQISSEVPQNLSASRPQDRQFILSSKKLLLSDSGFYLCAWSVSGGSYGYTFGSGTRLTVV.

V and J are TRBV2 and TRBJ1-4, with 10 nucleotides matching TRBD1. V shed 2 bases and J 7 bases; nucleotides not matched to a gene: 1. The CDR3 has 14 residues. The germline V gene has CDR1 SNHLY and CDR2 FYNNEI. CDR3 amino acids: CASSERTGGEKLFF. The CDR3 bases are TGTGCCAGCAGTGAAAGGACAGGGGGTGAAAAACTGTTTTTT.

CDR3 sequence (DNA): TGCGCCAGCAGCGGGGGGACAGGAACAGATACGCAGTATTTT. Translation gives CASSGGTGTDTQYF. The rearrangement links TRBV5-1 to TRBJ2-3; 8 bases fit TRBD1. The CDR3 runs to 14 residues. Losses at the gene ends were 4 bases for V and 3 bases for J; bases not matched to a gene: 4. Germline V gene sequence: CDR1 SGHRS, CDR2 YFSETQ.

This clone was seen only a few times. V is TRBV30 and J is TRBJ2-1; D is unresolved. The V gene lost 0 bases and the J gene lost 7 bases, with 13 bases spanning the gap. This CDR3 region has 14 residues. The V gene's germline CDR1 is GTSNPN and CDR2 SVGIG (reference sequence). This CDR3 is CAWSVAILGNEQFF. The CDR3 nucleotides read TGTGCCTGGAGTGTCGCCATCCTAGGGAATGAGCAGTTCTTC. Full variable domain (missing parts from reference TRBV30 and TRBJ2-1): SQTIHQWPATLVQPVGSPLSLECTVEGTSNPNLYWYRQAAGRGLQLLFYSVGIGQISSEVPQNLSASRPQDRQFILSSKKLLLSDSGFYLCAWSVAILGNEQFFGPGTRLTVL.

CDR3 in amino acids: CSVVGAAGTEAFF. CDR3 coding DNA: TGCAGCGTTGTAGGGGCGGCGGGCACTGAAGCTTTCTTT. The rearrangement uses TRBV29-1 and TRBJ1-1; possible D gene TRBD1, 5 bases. The CDR3 has 13 residues. Germline CDR1 is SQVTM and CDR2 is ANQGSEA. The V end was cut by 4 bases, the J end by 4 bases, with 13 bases between.

The CDR3 DNA reads TGTGCCAGCACGGACAGCTATGGCTACACCTTC. It codes for CASTDSYGYTF. This chain links TRBV6-5 with TRBJ1-2, with D maybe TRBD1 (6 bases). The CDR3 consists of 11 residues. Germline loops: CDR1 MNHEY, CDR2 SVGAGI. V was cut by 7 bases and J by 4 bases, with 7 bases left in between.